This T cell receptor (beta chain) appears in the sequencing data of a study of radiation and T cells in renal cell carcinoma. Treatment defined: 15 Gy SBRT to primary tumor, nephrectomy 4 weeks later. Nephrectomy followed 15 Gy stereotactic body radiation by 4 weeks. Using immunoSEQ multiplex PCR, the repertoire was profiled, and TCRdb retains in-frame clones only, with some absent. The sample holds 10,000 to 15,000 clones; 30% to 35% are singletons and the top ten take 15%. The CDR3 runs to 17 residues. V was pared by 2 bases and J by 5 bases, with 6 bases of the junction left unmatched. Germline CDR1 WNHNN, CDR2 SYGVQD (reference sequence). By share, this clone ranks as medium-sized.

The receptor comes from a man in his sixties with renal cell carcinoma. The starting material was tumor tissue, obtained from a patient whose treatment included radiotherapy and nephrectomy. This rearrangement joins TRBV10-1 to TRBJ2-1; 13 bases agree with TRBD2. The CDR3 protein is CASSEGLAGAMHNEQFF. CDR3 in DNA: TGCGCCAGCAGTGAGGGACTAGCGGGGGCAATGCACAATGAGCAGTTCTTC.